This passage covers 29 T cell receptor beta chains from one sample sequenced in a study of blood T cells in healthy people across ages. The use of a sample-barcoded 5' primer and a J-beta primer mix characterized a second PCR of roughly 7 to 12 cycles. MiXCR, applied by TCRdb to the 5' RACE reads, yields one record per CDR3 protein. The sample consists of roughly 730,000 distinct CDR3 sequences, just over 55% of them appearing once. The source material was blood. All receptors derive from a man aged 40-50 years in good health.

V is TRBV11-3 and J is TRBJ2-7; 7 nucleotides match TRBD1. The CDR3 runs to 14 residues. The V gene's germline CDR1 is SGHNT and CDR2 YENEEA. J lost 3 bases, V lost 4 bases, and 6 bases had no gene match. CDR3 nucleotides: TGTGCCAGCAGCTCTCGACAGGGTATCTACGAGCAGTACTTC. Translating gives CASSSRQGIYEQYF.

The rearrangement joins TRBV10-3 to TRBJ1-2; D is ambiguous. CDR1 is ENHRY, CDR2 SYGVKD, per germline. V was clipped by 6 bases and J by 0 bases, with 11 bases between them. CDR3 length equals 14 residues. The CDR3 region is CAIRAPGTNYGYTF. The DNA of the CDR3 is TGTGCCATCAGAGCCCCGGGAACTAACTATGGCTACACCTTC.

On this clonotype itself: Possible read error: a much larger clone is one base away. The DNA for the CDR3 is TGTGCCAGCAGCGCCCGGGACGGGATAGAAAACAGTCAGTACTTC. This encodes CASSARDGIENSQYF. The chain joins TRBV7-2 to TRBJ2-4; D tentatively reads TRBD1 or TRBD2 (5 bases each). Germline CDR1 reads SGHTA; CDR2 reads FQGNSA. CDR3 size: 15 residues.

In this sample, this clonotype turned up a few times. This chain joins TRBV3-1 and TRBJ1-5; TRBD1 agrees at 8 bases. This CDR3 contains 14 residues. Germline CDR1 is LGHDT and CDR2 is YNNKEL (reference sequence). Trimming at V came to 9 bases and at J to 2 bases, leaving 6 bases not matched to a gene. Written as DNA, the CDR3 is TGTGCCAGTACGGACAGGGTTGGCAATCAGCCCCAGCATTTT. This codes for CASTDRVGNQPQHF.

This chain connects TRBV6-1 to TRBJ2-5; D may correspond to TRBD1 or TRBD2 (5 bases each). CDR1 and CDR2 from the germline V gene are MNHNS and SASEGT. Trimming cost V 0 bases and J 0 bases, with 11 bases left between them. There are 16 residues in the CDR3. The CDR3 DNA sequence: TGTGCCAGCAGTGAAGCTAAGGGACCGTACCAAGAGACCCAGTACTTC. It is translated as CASSEAKGPYQETQYF.

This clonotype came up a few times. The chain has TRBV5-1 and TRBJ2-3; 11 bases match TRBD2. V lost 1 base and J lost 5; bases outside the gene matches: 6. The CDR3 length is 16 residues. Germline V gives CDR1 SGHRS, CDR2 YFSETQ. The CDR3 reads CASSLLSGGAQDTQYF. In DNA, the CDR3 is TGCGCCAGCAGCTTGCTTAGCGGGGGGGCCCAAGATACGCAGTATTTT.

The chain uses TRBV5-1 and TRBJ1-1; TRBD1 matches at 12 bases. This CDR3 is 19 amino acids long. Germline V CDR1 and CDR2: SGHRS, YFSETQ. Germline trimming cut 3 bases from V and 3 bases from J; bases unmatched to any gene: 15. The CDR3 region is CASSSRGDGTGGRYTEAFF. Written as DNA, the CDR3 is TGCGCCAGCAGCTCTCGCGGCGATGGGACAGGGGGCCGATACACTGAAGCTTTCTTT.

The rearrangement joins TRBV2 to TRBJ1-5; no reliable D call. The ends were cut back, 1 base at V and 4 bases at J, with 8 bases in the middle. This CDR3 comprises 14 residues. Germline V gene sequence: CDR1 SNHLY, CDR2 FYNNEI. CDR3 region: CASSEEQINQPQHF. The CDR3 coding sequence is TGTGCCAGCAGTGAAGAACAGATAAATCAGCCCCAGCATTTT.

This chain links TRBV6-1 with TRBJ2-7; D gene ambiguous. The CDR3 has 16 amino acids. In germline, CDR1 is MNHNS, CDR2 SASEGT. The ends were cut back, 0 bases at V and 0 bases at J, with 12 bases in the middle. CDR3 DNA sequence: TGTGCCAGCAGTGAAGCGGTATTCAGGTACTCCTACGAGCAGTACTTC. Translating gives CASSEAVFRYSYEQYF.

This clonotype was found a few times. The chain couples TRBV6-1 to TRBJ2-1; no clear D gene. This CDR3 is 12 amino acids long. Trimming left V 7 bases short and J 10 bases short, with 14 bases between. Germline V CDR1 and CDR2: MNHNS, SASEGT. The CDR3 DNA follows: TGTGCCAGCACTCCGCCGGCTCGAGAGCAGTTCTTC. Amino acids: CASTPPAREQFF.

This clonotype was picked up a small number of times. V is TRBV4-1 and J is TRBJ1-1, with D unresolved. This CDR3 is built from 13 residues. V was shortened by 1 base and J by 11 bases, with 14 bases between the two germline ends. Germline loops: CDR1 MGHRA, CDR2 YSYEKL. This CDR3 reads CASSQASSPAAFF. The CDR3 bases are TGCGCCAGCAGCCAAGCTTCATCCCCGGCCGCTTTCTTT.

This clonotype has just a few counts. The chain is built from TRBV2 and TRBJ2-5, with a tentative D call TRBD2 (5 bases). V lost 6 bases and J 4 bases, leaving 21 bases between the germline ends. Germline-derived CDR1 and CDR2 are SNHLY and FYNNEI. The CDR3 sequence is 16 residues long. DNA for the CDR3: TGTGCCAGCAGCTTTCCCGGATTCACTGGAGGAGAGACCCAGTACTTC. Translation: CASSFPGFTGGETQYF.

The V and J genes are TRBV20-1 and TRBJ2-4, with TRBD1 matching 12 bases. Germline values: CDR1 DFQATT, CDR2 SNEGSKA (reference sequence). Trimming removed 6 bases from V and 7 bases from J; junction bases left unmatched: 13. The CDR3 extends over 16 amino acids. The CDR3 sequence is CSAIPGQGALGNIQYF. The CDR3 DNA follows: TGCAGTGCCATTCCGGGACAGGGGGCGTTGGGGAACATTCAGTACTTC.

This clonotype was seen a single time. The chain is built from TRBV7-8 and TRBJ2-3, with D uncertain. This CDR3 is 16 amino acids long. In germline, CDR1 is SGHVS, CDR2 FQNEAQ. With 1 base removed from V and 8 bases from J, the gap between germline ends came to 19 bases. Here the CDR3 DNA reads TGTGCCAGCAGCTTAGGATCTAGTCGGGCCTTTGGTACGCAGTATTTT. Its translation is CASSLGSSRAFGTQYF.

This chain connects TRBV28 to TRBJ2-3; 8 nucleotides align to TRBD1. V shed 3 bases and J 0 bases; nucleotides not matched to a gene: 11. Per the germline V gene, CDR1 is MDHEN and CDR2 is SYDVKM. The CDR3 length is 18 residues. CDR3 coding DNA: TGTGCCAGCAGTTTCCCAGGGGGCTTGCAACCTAGCACAGATACGCAGTATTTT. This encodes CASSFPGGLQPSTDTQYF. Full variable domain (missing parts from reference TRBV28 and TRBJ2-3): DVKVTQSSRYLVKRTGEKVFLECVQDMDHENMFWYRQDPGLGLRLIYFSYDVKMKEKGDIPEGYSVSREKKERFSLILESASTNQTSMYLCASSFPGGLQPSTDTQYFGPGTRLTVL.

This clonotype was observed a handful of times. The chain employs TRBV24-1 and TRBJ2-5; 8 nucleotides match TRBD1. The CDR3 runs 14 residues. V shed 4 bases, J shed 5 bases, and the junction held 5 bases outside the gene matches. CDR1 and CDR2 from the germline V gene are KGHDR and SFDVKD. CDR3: CATSDGQGMETQYF. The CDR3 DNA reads TGTGCCACCAGTGACGGACAGGGAATGGAGACCCAGTACTTC.

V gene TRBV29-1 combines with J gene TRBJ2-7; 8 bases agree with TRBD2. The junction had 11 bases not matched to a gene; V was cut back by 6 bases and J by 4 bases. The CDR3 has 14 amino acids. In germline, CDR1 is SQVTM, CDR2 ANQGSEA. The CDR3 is CSVAAGTRGYEQYF. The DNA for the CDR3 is TGCAGCGTGGCCGCCGGGACTAGGGGATACGAGCAGTACTTC.

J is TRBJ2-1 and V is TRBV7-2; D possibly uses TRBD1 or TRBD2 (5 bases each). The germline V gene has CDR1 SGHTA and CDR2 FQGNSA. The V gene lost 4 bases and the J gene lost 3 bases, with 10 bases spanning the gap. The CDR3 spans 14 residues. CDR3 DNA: TGTGCCAGCAGCTGGGGACCTGTCTACAATGAGCAGTTCTTC. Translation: CASSWGPVYNEQFF. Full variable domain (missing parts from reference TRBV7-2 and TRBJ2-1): GAGVSQSPSNKVTEKGKDVELRCDPISGHTALYWYRQSLGQGLEFLIYFQGNSAPDKSGLPSDRFSAERTGGSVSTLTIQRTQQEDSAVYLCASSWGPVYNEQFFGPGTRLTVL.

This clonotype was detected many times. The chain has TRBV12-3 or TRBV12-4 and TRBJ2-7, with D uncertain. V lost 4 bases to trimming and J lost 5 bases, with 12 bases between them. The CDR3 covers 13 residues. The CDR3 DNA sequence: TGTGCCAGCAGTTCGTGGGCAGCCGACGAGCAGTACTTC. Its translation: CASSSWAADEQYF.

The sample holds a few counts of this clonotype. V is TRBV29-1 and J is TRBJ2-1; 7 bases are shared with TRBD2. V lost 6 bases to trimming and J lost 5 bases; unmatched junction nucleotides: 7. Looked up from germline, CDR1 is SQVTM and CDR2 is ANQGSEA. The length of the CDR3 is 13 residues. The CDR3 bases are TGCAGCGTGTACCGGGACTACCACAATGAGCAGTTCTTC. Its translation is CSVYRDYHNEQFF.

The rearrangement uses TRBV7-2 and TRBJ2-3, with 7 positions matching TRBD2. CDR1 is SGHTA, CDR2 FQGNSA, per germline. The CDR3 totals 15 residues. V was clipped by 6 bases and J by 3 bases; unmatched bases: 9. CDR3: CASRGGRSVTDTQYF. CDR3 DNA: TGTGCCAGCAGAGGCGGGAGAAGTGTTACAGATACGCAGTATTTT. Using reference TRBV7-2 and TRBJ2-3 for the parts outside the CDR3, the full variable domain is GAGVSQSPSNKVTEKGKDVELRCDPISGHTALYWYRQSLGQGLEFLIYFQGNSAPDKSGLPSDRFSAERTGGSVSTLTIQRTQQEDSAVYLCASRGGRSVTDTQYFGPGTRLTVL.

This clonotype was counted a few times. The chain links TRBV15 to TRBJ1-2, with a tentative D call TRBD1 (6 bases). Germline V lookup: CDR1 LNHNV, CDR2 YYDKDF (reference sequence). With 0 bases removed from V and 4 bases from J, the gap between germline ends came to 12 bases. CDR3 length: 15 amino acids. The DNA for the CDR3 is TGTGCCACCAGCAGAGATCGGGGACACATCTATGGCTACACCTTC. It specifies CATSRDRGHIYGYTF.

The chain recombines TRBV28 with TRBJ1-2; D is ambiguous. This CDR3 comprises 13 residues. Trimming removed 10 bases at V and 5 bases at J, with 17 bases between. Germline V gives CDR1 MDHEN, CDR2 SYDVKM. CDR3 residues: CATRIGPRYGYTF. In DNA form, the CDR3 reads TGTGCCACCAGGATCGGGCCCCGGTATGGCTACACCTTC.

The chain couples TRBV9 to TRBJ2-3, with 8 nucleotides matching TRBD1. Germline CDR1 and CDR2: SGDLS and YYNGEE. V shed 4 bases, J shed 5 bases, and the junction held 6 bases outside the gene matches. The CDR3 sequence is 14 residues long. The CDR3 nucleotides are TGTGCCAGCAGCTCCCGGACAGGGCTAGATACGCAGTATTTT. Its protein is CASSSRTGLDTQYF.

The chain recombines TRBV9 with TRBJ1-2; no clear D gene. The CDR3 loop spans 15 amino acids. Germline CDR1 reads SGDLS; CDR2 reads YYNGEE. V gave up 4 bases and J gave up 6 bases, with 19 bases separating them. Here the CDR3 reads CASSQEAFSSHGYTF. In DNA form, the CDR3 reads TGTGCCAGCAGCCAAGAAGCGTTTTCCTCGCATGGCTACACCTTC.

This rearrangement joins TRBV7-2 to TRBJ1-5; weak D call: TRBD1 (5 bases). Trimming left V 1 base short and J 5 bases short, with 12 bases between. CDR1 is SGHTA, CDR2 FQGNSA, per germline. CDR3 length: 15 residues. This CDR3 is CASSLGGGEYQPQHF. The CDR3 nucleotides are TGTGCCAGCAGCTTAGGCGGAGGGGAATATCAGCCCCAGCATTTT.

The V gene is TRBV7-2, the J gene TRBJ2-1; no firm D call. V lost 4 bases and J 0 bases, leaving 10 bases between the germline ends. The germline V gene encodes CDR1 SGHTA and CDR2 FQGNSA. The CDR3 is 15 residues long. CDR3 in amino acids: CASSSATVSYNEQFF. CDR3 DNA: TGTGCCAGCAGCTCCGCGACCGTCTCCTACAATGAGCAGTTCTTC. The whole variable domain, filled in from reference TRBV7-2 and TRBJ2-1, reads GAGVSQSPSNKVTEKGKDVELRCDPISGHTALYWYRQSLGQGLEFLIYFQGNSAPDKSGLPSDRFSAERTGGSVSTLTIQRTQQEDSAVYLCASSSATVSYNEQFFGPGTRLTVL.

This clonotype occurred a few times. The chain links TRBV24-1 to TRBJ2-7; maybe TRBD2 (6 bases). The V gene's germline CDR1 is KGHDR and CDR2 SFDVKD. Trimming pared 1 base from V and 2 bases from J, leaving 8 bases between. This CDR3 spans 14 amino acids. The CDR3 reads CATSDLPGAYEQYF. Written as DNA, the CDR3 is TGTGCCACCAGTGATTTACCGGGGGCCTACGAGCAGTACTTC.

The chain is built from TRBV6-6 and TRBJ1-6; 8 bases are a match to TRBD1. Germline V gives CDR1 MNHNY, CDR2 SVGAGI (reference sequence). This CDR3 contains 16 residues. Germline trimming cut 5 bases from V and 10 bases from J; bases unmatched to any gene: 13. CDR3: CASSTPTGVTSSPLHF. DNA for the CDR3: TGTGCCAGCAGTACGCCGACAGGGGTTACCTCCTCACCCCTCCACTTT.